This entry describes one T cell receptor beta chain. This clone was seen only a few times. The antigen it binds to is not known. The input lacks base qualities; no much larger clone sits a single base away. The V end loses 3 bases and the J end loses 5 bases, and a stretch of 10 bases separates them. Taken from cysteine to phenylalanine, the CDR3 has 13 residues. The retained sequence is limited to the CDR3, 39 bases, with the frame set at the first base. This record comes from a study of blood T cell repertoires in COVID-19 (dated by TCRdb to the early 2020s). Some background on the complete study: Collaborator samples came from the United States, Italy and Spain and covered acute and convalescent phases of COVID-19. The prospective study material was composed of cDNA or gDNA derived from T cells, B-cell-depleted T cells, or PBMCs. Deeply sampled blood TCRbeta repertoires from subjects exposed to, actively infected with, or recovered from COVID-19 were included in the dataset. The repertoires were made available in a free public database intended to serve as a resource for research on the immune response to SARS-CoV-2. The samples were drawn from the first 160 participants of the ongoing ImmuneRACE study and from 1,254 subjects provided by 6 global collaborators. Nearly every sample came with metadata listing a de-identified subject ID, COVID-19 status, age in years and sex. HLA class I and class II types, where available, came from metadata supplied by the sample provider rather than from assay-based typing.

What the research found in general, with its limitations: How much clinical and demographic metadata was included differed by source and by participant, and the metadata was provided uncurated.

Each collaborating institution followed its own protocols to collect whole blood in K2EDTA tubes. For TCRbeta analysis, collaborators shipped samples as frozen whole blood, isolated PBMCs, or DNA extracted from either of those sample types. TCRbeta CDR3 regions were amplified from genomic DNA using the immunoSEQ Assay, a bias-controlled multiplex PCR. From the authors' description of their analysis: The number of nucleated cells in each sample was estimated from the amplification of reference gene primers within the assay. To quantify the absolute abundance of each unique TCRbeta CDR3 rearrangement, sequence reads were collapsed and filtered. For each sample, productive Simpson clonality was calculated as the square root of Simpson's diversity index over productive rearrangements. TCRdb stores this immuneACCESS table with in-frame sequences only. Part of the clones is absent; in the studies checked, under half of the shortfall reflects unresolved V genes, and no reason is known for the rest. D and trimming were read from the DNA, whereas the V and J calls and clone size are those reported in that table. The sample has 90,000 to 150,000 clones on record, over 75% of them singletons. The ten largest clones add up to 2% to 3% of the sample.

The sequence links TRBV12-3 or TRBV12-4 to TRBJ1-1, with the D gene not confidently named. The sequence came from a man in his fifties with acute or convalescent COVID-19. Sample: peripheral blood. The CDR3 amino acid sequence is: CASSFAHLTEAFF. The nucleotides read TGTGCCAGCAGTTTCGCGCATCTGACTGAAGCTTTCTTT.